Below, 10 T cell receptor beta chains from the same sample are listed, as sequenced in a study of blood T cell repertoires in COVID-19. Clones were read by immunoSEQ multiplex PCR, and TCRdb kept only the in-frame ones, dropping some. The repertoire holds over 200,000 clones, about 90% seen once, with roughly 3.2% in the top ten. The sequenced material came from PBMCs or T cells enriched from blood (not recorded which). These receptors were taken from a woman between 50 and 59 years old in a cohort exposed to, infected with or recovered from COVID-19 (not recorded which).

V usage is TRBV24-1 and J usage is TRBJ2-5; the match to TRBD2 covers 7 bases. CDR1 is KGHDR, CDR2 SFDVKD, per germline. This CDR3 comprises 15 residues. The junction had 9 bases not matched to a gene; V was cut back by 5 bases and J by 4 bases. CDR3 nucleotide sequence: TGTGCCACCAGTGGATCTGGAGAGCGGGGAGAGACCCAGTACTTC. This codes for CATSGSGERGETQYF.

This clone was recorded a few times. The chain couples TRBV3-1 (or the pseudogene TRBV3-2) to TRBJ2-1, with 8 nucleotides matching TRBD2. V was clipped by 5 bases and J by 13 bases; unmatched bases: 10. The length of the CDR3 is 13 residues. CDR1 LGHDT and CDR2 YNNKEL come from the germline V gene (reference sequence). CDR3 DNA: TGTGCCAGCAGCAACGGGGGGGGTACCAGCCAGTTCTTC. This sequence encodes CASSNGGGTSQFF.

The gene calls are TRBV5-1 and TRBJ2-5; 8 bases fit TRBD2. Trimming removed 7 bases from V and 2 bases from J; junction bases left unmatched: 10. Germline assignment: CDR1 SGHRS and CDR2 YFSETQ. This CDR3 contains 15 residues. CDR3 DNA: TGCGCCAGCGGCTCGGGGGGGTTGGTTCAAGAGACCCAGTACTTC. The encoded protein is CASGSGGLVQETQYF.

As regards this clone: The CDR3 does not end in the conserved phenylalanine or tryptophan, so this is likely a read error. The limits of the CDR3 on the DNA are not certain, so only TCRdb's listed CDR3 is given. CDR3 amino acids: CASSTGTDGC. The rearrangement joins TRBV28 to TRBJ1-1; the DNA was not used to check the table's D call, TRBD1. The CDR3 adds up to 10 amino acids, both ends counted. Germline lookup yields CDR1 MDHEN and CDR2 SYDVKM.

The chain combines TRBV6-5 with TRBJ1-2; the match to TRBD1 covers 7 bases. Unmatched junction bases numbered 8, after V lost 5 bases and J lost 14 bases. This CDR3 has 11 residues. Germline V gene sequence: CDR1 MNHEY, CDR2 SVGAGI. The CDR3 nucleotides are TGTGCCAGCAGTCCCCGGACAGGCGCAACCTTC. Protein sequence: CASSPRTGATF.

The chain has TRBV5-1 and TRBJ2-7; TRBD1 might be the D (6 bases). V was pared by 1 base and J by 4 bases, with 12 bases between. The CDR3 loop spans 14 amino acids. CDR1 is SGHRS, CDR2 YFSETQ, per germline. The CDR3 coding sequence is TGCGCCAGCAGCTTGACAGGGTGGCCTTACGAGCAGTACTTC. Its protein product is CASSLTGWPYEQYF. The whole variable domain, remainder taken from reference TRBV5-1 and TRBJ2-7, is KAGVTQTPRYLIKTRGQQVTLSCSPISGHRSVSWYQQTPGQGLQFLFEYFSETQRNKGNFPGRFSGRQFSNSRSEMNVSTLELGDSALYLCASSLTGWPYEQYFGPGTRLTVT.

CDR3 nucleotides: TGCGCCAGCAGCCAGAGACAGGGGAGCTCCTATAATTCACCCCTCCACTTT. The encoded protein is CASSQRQGSSYNSPLHF. This chain links TRBV4-1 with TRBJ1-6, with 8 bases fitting TRBD1. V was pared by 3 bases and J by 0 bases, with 4 bases of the junction left unmatched. The CDR3 length is 17 residues. Per germline, CDR1 MGHRA and CDR2 YSYEKL.

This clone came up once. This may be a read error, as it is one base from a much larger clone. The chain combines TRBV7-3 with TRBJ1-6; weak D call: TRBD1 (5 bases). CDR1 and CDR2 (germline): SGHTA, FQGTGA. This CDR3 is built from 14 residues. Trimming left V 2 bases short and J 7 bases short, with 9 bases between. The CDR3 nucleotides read TGTGCCAGCAGCTTACAGGGTGGGAATTCACCCCTCCACTTT. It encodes CASSLQGGNSPLHF.

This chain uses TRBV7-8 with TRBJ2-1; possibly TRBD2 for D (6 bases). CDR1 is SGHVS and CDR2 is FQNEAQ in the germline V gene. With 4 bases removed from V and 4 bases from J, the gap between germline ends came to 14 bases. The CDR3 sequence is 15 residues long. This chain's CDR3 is CASSSSGGMYNEQFF. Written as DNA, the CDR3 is TGTGCCAGCAGCTCATCCGGGGGTATGTACAATGAGCAGTTCTTC.

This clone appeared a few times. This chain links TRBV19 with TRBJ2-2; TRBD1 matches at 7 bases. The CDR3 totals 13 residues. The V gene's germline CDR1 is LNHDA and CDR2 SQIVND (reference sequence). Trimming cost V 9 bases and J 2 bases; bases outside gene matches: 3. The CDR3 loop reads CASRQGNTGELFF. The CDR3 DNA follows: TGTGCCAGCAGACAGGGAAACACCGGGGAGCTGTTTTTT.